The 23 T cell receptor beta chains reported below all come from one sample, sequenced in a study of T cells in Graves' hyperthyroidism and ophthalmopathy. RNA transcripts yielded amplified TCR beta CDR3 regions. First-round RT-PCR of the TCR CDR3 relied on the HTBI primer set. TCRdb re-called the multiplex PCR reads with MiXCR, one entry per CDR3 protein. The data hold some 560,000 distinct CDR3 sequences, with 15% to 18% observed a single time. The sequencing input was blood. All receptors come from a woman in her thirties with Graves' hyperthyroidism.

This clonotype came up a few times. This chain links TRBV6-2 or TRBV6-3 with TRBJ1-1, with D possibly being TRBD1 (6 bases). Germline-derived CDR1 and CDR2 are MNHEY and SVGEGT. CDR3 length equals 18 residues. The V end lost 0 bases, the J end lost 2 bases, and 19 bases lay between the germline ends. In DNA, the CDR3 is TGTGCCAGCAGTTACTCGCTTGTCAGGGGAACGGGAAACACTGAAGCTTTCTTT. Amino acids: CASSYSLVRGTGNTEAFF.

This clonotype was found many times. The chain has TRBV6-1 and TRBJ2-2, with D unresolved. This CDR3 comprises 14 residues. In germline, CDR1 is MNHNS, CDR2 SASEGT. Trimming left V 5 bases short and J 2 bases short, with 9 bases between. CDR3 in DNA: TGTGCCAGCAGTTATTTGCCAAACACCGGGGAGCTGTTTTTT. Translating it yields CASSYLPNTGELFF.

This clonotype was seen a handful of times. Sequence at one end of the junction differs from germline and may be a read error. The CDR3, as DNA: TGTGCCAGCAGTTACTCGAAGGGACAGGCTTCTTTAATGAACATTGAAGCTTTCTTT. Translation: CASSYSKGQASLMNIEAFF. The chain has TRBV6-2 or TRBV6-3 and TRBJ1-1; 8 bases fit TRBD1. The CDR3 has 19 amino acids. In germline, CDR1 is MNHEY, CDR2 SVGEGT.

There are many counts of this clonotype. The rearrangement uses TRBV6-1 and TRBJ2-1, with 9 nucleotides matching TRBD2. CDR3 length: 17 amino acids. CDR1 is MNHNS, CDR2 SASEGT, per germline. The trim removed 5 bases at V and 8 bases at J, leaving 16 bases unmatched. CDR3 loop: CASSRALLAGDFDEQFF. The CDR3 DNA reads TGTGCCAGCAGTCGCGCTCTCTTAGCGGGAGACTTTGATGAGCAGTTCTTC.

This clonotype was observed many times. This rearrangement joins TRBV28 to TRBJ1-2, with 7 positions matching TRBD1. Germline CDR1 and CDR2: MDHEN and SYDVKM. This CDR3 is 14 amino acids long. V was pared by 7 bases and J by 5 bases, with 10 bases of the junction left unmatched. CDR3 amino acids: CASTTPGQIYGYTF. The CDR3 nucleotides read TGTGCCAGCACAACCCCGGGACAGATATATGGCTACACCTTC.

This clonotype was observed many times. V gene TRBV28 combines with J gene TRBJ2-7; D is uncertain. Germline V gene data show CDR1 as MDHEN and CDR2 as SYDVKM. The CDR3 is made up of 13 amino acids. Trimming pared 10 bases from V and 3 bases from J, leaving 16 bases between. The CDR3 region is CAIKGRENYEQYF. The DNA for the CDR3 is TGTGCCATCAAAGGCCGAGAAAACTACGAGCAGTACTTC.

This rearrangement joins TRBV4-2 to TRBJ2-5, with a weak D call TRBD2 (6 bases). Trimming pared 2 bases from V and 1 base from J, leaving 11 bases between. Germline V gives CDR1 LGHNA, CDR2 YNFKEQ. The CDR3 covers 15 residues. The CDR3 spells CASSQNPSAQETQYF. The CDR3, as DNA: TGTGCCAGCAGCCAAAATCCTAGCGCCCAAGAGACCCAGTACTTC.

J is TRBJ1-5 and V is TRBV6-1; D is unresolved. CDR3 length: 14 amino acids. The germline V and J ends were trimmed by 4 bases and 6 bases, with 13 bases remaining between them. Germline lookup yields CDR1 MNHNS and CDR2 SASEGT. The CDR3 DNA sequence: TGTGCCAGCAGTGTAGACATGGGCACTCAGCCCCAGCATTTT. Its protein is CASSVDMGTQPQHF.

The chain couples TRBV28 to TRBJ2-3; D is uncertain. The CDR3 has 13 residues. With 7 bases removed from V and 0 bases from J, the gap between germline ends came to 8 bases. Germline CDR1 reads MDHEN; CDR2 reads SYDVKM. For the CDR3, the DNA is TGTGCCAGCAACCAACAGAGCACAGATACGCAGTATTTT. Translated: CASNQQSTDTQYF. Based on the CDR3 plus reference TRBV28 and TRBJ2-3, the full variable domain is DVKVTQSSRYLVKRTGEKVFLECVQDMDHENMFWYRQDPGLGLRLIYFSYDVKMKEKGDIPEGYSVSREKKERFSLILESASTNQTSMYLCASNQQSTDTQYFGPGTRLTVL.

This clonotype was found a few times. The CDR3 DNA reads as TGCGCCAGCAGCTTGGCCGTTCGGGATAACACTGAAGCTTTCTTT. Translating gives CASSLAVRDNTEAFF. The V call is TRBV5-1, the J call TRBJ1-1; D is uncertain. This CDR3 region has 15 residues. Germline V gene data show CDR1 as SGHRS and CDR2 as YFSETQ. V was shortened by 0 bases and J by 2 bases, with 11 bases between the two germline ends.

This clonotype has a count of ten or more. The CDR3 here is CATSDSGVAGDGYTF. In nucleotides, the CDR3 is TGTGCCACCAGTGACAGCGGGGTTGCCGGTGATGGCTACACCTTC. The chain uses TRBV24-1 and TRBJ1-2; D is undetermined. Germline values: CDR1 KGHDR, CDR2 SFDVKD. The CDR3 has 15 residues. V was pared by 4 bases and J by 6 bases, with 17 bases between.

This sequence joins TRBV12-3 or TRBV12-4 and TRBJ1-1; 7 positions agree with TRBD1. The junction had 8 bases not matched to a gene; V was cut back by 6 bases and J by 1 base. The CDR3 covers 15 residues. CDR3 coding DNA: TGTGCCAGCAGCACACGGGCAGGGGGGAACACTGAAGCTTTCTTT. Protein product: CASSTRAGGNTEAFF.

This clonotype was seen ten or more times. V is TRBV20-1 and J is TRBJ1-5; D is ambiguous. V was cut by 6 bases and J by 3 bases, with 18 bases left in between. This CDR3 contains 15 residues. Germline V lookup: CDR1 DFQATT, CDR2 SNEGSKA (reference sequence). The CDR3 protein is CSAQTRRAINQPQHF. Here the CDR3 DNA reads TGCAGTGCCCAAACGAGGCGGGCGATCAATCAGCCCCAGCATTTT.

The chain has TRBV5-1 and TRBJ1-1; 9 bases map to TRBD1. Germline CDR1 SGHRS, CDR2 YFSETQ. The CDR3 extends over 14 amino acids. The trim removed 6 bases at V and 4 bases at J, leaving 7 bases unmatched. This CDR3 is CASILGQGGTEAFF. DNA for the CDR3: TGCGCCAGCATCCTGGGACAGGGAGGCACTGAAGCTTTCTTT.

The table lists this clonotype with many counts. The chain carries TRBV30 and TRBJ1-6, with a possible D match to TRBD1 (5 bases). Trimming pared 6 bases from V and 6 bases from J, leaving 15 bases between. The germline V gene has CDR1 GTSNPN and CDR2 SVGIG (reference sequence). This CDR3 region has 14 residues. As DNA, the CDR3 is TGTGCCTGCGTTCCCGGGACGGCTAATTCACCCCTCCACTTT. This gives the protein CACVPGTANSPLHF. Full variable domain (remainder filled in from reference TRBV30 and TRBJ1-6): SQTIHQWPATLVQPVGSPLSLECTVEGTSNPNLYWYRQAAGRGLQLLFYSVGIGQISSEVPQNLSASRPQDRQFILSSKKLLLSDSGFYLCACVPGTANSPLHFGNGTRLTVT.

This clonotype has a count of ten or more. This chain joins TRBV2 and TRBJ1-5; D call uncertain. Deletions cut 5 bases from V and 2 bases from J, with 16 bases between. There are 16 residues in the CDR3. The V gene's germline CDR1 is SNHLY and CDR2 FYNNEI. DNA of the CDR3: TGTGCCAGCAGTTTAACCGGGCCTTGGGGCAATCAGCCCCAGCATTTT. It translates to CASSLTGPWGNQPQHF. The complete variable domain, with remaining parts taken from reference TRBV2 and TRBJ1-5, reads EPEVTQTPSHQVTQMGQEVILRCVPISNHLYFYWYRQILGQKVEFLVSFYNNEISEKSEIFDDQFSVERPDGSNFTLKIRSTKLEDSAMYFCASSLTGPWGNQPQHFGDGTRLSIL.

This clonotype was observed many times. V is TRBV3-1 and J is TRBJ2-5; possible D gene TRBD1, 6 bases. The ends were cut back, 0 bases at V and 7 bases at J, with 15 bases in the middle. The CDR3 runs 15 residues. Germline values: CDR1 LGHDT, CDR2 YNNKEL (reference sequence). CDR3 in amino acids: CASSQEDSRPGTQYF. Written as DNA, the CDR3 is TGTGCCAGCAGCCAAGAGGACAGTAGACCGGGGACCCAGTACTTC.

This clonotype was seen ten or more times. The gene calls are TRBV11-2 and TRBJ2-3; no clear D gene. Germline V lookup: CDR1 SGHAT, CDR2 FQNNGV. Trimming removed 1 base at V and 1 base at J, with 6 bases between. The CDR3 is made up of 14 amino acids. The CDR3 here is CASSLGSGTDTQYF. The CDR3 DNA is TGTGCCAGCAGCTTAGGGAGCGGCACAGATACGCAGTATTTT.

Many counts were recorded for this clonotype. V is TRBV27 and J is TRBJ1-5; a possible D gene is TRBD1 (6 bases). Germline values: CDR1 MNHEY, CDR2 SMNVEV (reference sequence). The CDR3 spans 15 residues. The V end lost 2 bases, the J end lost 6 bases, and 14 bases lay between the germline ends. The CDR3 DNA follows: TGTGCCAGCAGTTTAACTCAGGGGACATCTCAGCCCCAGCATTTT. It specifies CASSLTQGTSQPQHF.

This clonotype has ten or more counts. The chain combines TRBV20-1 with TRBJ1-5; no firm D call. Germline CDR1 is DFQATT and CDR2 is SNEGSKA (reference sequence). CDR3 size: 15 residues. Trimming removed 4 bases from V and 1 base from J, with 14 bases in between. CDR3 sequence reads: CSATNPPESNQPQHF. DNA for the CDR3: TGCAGTGCTACAAACCCCCCAGAGAGCAATCAGCCCCAGCATTTT.

The chain is built from TRBV19 and TRBJ1-2; D is undetermined. Trimming cost V 1 base and J 2 bases, with 8 bases left between them. The CDR3 is 14 amino acids. Germline V gene lookup returns CDR1 LNHDA and CDR2 SQIVND (reference sequence). CDR3 amino acids: CASSIARANYGYTF. The CDR3 DNA follows: TGTGCCAGTAGTATAGCGAGGGCAAACTATGGCTACACCTTC. Full variable domain (missing parts from reference TRBV19 and TRBJ1-2): DGGITQSPKYLFRKEGQNVTLSCEQNLNHDAMYWYRQDPGQGLRLIYYSQIVNDFQKGDIAEGYSVSREKKESFPLTVTSAQKNPTAFYLCASSIARANYGYTFGSGTRLTVV.

This clonotype was seen only a few times. The rearrangement links TRBV7-9 to TRBJ1-4; D gene unclear. The CDR3 runs to 14 residues. V gave up 5 bases and J gave up 6 bases, with 13 bases separating them. Germline CDR1 is SEHNR and CDR2 is FQNEAQ (reference sequence). The CDR3 DNA is TGTGCCAGCAGCAACGGGGATACAGATGAAAAACTGTTTTTT. It codes for CASSNGDTDEKLFF.

V usage is TRBV7-9 and J usage is TRBJ1-2, with D maybe TRBD1 (6 bases). CDR3 size: 15 residues. V shed 8 bases and J shed 4 bases, with 20 bases lying between them. The germline CDR1 and CDR2 sequences are SEHNR and FQNEAQ (reference sequence). CDR3 amino acids: CASVPAGAVSYGYTF. CDR3 sequence (DNA): TGTGCCAGCGTCCCCGCAGGGGCGGTATCCTATGGCTACACCTTC. The full variable domain, in which reference TRBV7-9 and TRBJ1-2 provide the parts outside the CDR3, is DTGVSQNPRHKITKRGQNVTFRCDPISEHNRLYWYRQTLGQGPEFLTYFQNEAQLEKSRLLSDRFSAERPKGSFSTLEIQRTEQGDSAMYLCASVPAGAVSYGYTFGSGTRLTVV.